These T cell receptor beta chains were read from a single sample in a study of circulating CD8 cells and anti-PD-1 response in melanoma. TCRdb analysed the reads with MiXCR anew, one entry per CDR3 protein. This sample yields approximately 530 distinct CDR3 sequences, of which around 8.6% are seen a single time; approximately 41% belongs to the top ten. The material was CD8+ T cells from PBMCs, obtained at baseline or after one month of anti-PD-1 therapy (not recorded which). The receptor set was obtained from a human donor with melanoma. Each CDR3 is given with its conserved first and last residue. D genes are given only for firm matches. Expanded clones get a size class; other rows say once, few or many, or leave the size out.

V	size	D	J	CDR3	DNA
TRBV6-1	large	TRBD1	TRBJ2-1	CASRRDSPTNNEQFF	TGTGCCAGCAGGAGGGACAGTCCCACCAACAATGAGCAGTTCTTC
TRBV6-6	large	TRBD1	TRBJ2-7	CASSPGTELYEQYF	TGTGCCAGCAGCCCGGGGACAGAACTCTACGAGCAGTACTTC
TRBV19	NA	NA	TRBJ2-1	CASSLRLYNEQFF	TGTGCCAGTAGTTTGCGATTGTACAATGAGCAGTTCTTC
TRBV7-2	large	TRBD2	TRBJ2-3	CASSLRLAGLPDTQYF	TGTGCCAGCAGCCTCAGACTAGCGGGACTCCCAGATACGCAGTATTTT
TRBV16	large	TRBD1	TRBJ2-3	CASSQPDRGTDTQYF	TGTGCCAGCAGCCAACCGGACAGGGGCACAGATACGCAGTATTTT
TRBV9	medium-sized	TRBD1	TRBJ2-2	CASSVGGQGSGELFF	TGTGCCAGCAGCGTAGGAGGACAGGGGTCCGGGGAGCTGTTTTTT
TRBV27	large	TRBD1	TRBJ2-2	CASSLFRTGGTGELFF	TGTGCCAGCAGTTTATTCCGGACAGGCGGCACCGGGGAGCTGTTTTTT
TRBV25-1	large	NA	TRBJ2-2	CASEQGIGELFF	TGTGCCAGCGAACAGGGTATCGGGGAGCTGTTTTTT
TRBV29-1	few	TRBD1	TRBJ2-7	CSVEVRGTYEQYF	TGCAGCGTTGAGGTCAGGGGGACCTACGAGCAGTACTTC
TRBV24-1	large	TRBD1	TRBJ2-5	CATSEMIGTEEETQYF	TGTGCCACCAGTGAGATGATCGGGACAGAAGAAGAGACCCAGTACTTC
TRBV9	NA	NA	TRBJ2-2	CASSVGLSADEAFF	TGTGCCAGCAGCGTAGGTCTGTCGGCGGATGAAGCGTTTTTT
TRBV29-1	large	NA	TRBJ1-2	CSAPRQGENGYTF	TGCAGCGCTCCCCGACAAGGGGAAAATGGCTACACCTTC
TRBV28	large	NA	TRBJ2-3	CASSFLQGTDTQYF	TGTGCCAGCAGTTTCCTTCAGGGCACAGATACGCAGTATTTT
TRBV4-3	medium-sized	NA	TRBJ2-7	CASSQVEGSSYEQYF	TGCGCCAGCAGCCAAGTGGAGGGTAGCTCCTACGAGCAGTACTTC
TRBV4-3	medium-sized	NA	TRBJ1-4	CASSQDFAGGGTNEKLFF	TGCGCCAGCAGCCAAGATTTCGCAGGCGGAGGGACTAATGAAAAACTGTTTTTT
TRBV19	medium-sized	TRBD1	TRBJ2-7	CASRFSHRDRGSNEQYF	TGTGCCAGTAGATTCTCCCACCGGGACAGGGGTAGCAACGAGCAGTACTTC
TRBV28	few	TRBD1	TRBJ2-1	CASSFRGPNEQFF	TGTGCCAGCAGTTTCAGGGGGCCAAATGAGCAGTTCTTC
TRBV29-1	medium-sized	NA	TRBJ2-3	CSVENDGSSTDTQYF	TGCAGCGTTGAAAACGACGGGTCGAGCACAGATACGCAGTATTTT
TRBV21-1	NA	NA	TRBJ1-1	CASSGRNRGLNTGAFF	TGTGCCAGCAGCGGCCGGAACAGGGGGCTGAACACTGGAGCTTTCTTT
TRBV19	few	NA	TRBJ1-4	CATGLAKKKLFF	TGTGCCACTGGACTGGCGAAAAAAAAACTGTTTTTT
TRBV30	medium-sized	TRBD2	TRBJ2-5	CAWSVGSGGRLSTQYF	TGTGCCTGGAGTGTGGGAAGCGGGGGCCGGCTGTCGACCCAGTACTTC
TRBV27	large	NA	TRBJ1-2	CASSPFDGYGYTF	TGTGCCAGCAGTCCCTTTGACGGCTATGGCTACACCTTC
TRBV7-9	large	NA	TRBJ2-1	CASSHREGSYNEQFF	TGTGCCAGCAGCCACAGGGAAGGGTCCTACAATGAGCAGTTCTTC
TRBV27	large	TRBD2	TRBJ2-5	CASSPEGGGSQETQYF	TGTGCCAGCAGTCCTGAGGGCGGGGGTAGTCAAGAGACCCAGTACTTC
TRBV25-1	medium-sized	NA	TRBJ2-1	CASSEFGGNEQFF	TGTGCCAGCAGTGAATTTGGGGGCAATGAGCAGTTCTTC
TRBV4-3	large	NA	TRBJ1-2	CASSPSRSPRYGYTF	TGCGCCAGCAGCCCATCGAGATCCCCTCGCTATGGCTACACCTTC
TRBV12-3/TRBV12-4	medium-sized	TRBD1	TRBJ2-2	CASSTRDRVAGELFF	TGTGCCAGCAGCACCCGGGACAGGGTGGCCGGGGAGCTGTTTTTT
TRBV30	large	NA	TRBJ2-3	CAWMLTQSTDTQYF	TGTGCCTGGATGCTGACACAGAGCACAGATACGCAGTATTTT
TRBV28	NA	NA	TRBJ1-3	CASRDPGPGNTVYF	TGTGCCAGCAGGGACCCCGGCCCTGGAAACACCGTATATTTT
TRBV20-1	large	NA	TRBJ1-5	CSATGQAIQGGNQPQHF	TGCAGTGCAACTGGTCAGGCGATCCAGGGAGGCAATCAGCCCCAGCATTTT
TRBV18	large	NA	TRBJ2-7	CASSPNGGVEQYF	TGTGCCAGCTCACCGAACGGGGGAGTCGAGCAGTACTTC
TRBV20-1	medium-sized	TRBD1	TRBJ2-7	CSALRGRVTYEQYF	TGCAGTGCTCTCAGGGGGCGCGTTACCTACGAGCAGTACTTC
TRBV5-4	few	TRBD1	TRBJ2-7	CASSPIGQGSEQYF	TGTGCCAGCAGCCCGATCGGACAGGGCAGCGAGCAGTACTTC
TRBV7-7	medium-sized	TRBD1	TRBJ2-7	CASSLDGTGNYEQYF	TGTGCTAGCAGCTTAGATGGGACAGGTAACTACGAGCAGTACTTC
TRBV27	medium-sized	TRBD1	TRBJ2-7	CASSLYQGAYEQYF	TGTGCCAGCAGTTTATATCAGGGGGCGTACGAGCAGTACTTC
TRBV2	NA	NA	TRBJ2-7	CASSEGDYEQYF	TGTGCCAGCAGTGAAGGGGACTACGAGCAGTACTTC
TRBV27	medium-sized	NA	TRBJ2-3	CASSLPPGPQRDTQYF	TGTGCCAGCAGTTTACCACCGGGACCCCAGAGGGATACGCAGTATTTT
TRBV29-1	large	TRBD1	TRBJ2-5	CSVEGGQGGETQYF	TGCAGCGTGGAAGGAGGACAGGGCGGAGAGACCCAGTACTTC
TRBV30	few	NA	TRBJ1-2	CAWIDGSNYGCTF	TGTGCCTGGATTGACGGATCTAACTATGGCTGCACCTTC
TRBV6-1	medium-sized	NA	TRBJ1-6	CASSEAYRANSPLHF	TGTGCCAGCAGTGAAGCGTACAGGGCTAATTCACCCCTCCACTTT
TRBV27	large	NA	TRBJ2-2	CASSLSADTGELFF	TGTGCCAGCAGTTTATCTGCCGACACCGGGGAGCTGTTTTTT
TRBV28	medium-sized	TRBD2	TRBJ2-3	CASRGGFTDTQYF	TGTGCCAGCAGGGGGGGGTTCACAGATACGCAGTATTTT
TRBV29-1	NA	NA	TRBJ2-7	CSVTSVESSYEQYF	TGCAGCGTCACAAGCGTGGAAAGCTCCTACGAGCAGTACTTC
TRBV30	medium-sized	NA	TRBJ1-6	CAWSAGAGEHNSPLHF	TGTGCCTGGAGCGCTGGCGCAGGGGAACATAATTCACCCCTCCACTTT
TRBV6-6	NA	TRBD1	TRBJ1-2	CASSQATGNYGYTF	TGTGCCAGCAGTCAGGCGACAGGGAACTATGGCTACACCTTC